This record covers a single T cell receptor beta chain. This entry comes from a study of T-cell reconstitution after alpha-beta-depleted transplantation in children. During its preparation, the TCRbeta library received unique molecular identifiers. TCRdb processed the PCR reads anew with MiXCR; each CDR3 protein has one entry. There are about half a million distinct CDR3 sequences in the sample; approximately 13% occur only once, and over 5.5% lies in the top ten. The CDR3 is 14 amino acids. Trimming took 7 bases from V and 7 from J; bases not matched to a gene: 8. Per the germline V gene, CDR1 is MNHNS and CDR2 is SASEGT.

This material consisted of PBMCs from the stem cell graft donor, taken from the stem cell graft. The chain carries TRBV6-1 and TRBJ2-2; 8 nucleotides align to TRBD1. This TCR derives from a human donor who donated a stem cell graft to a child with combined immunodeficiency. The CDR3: CASNPYRGNGELFF. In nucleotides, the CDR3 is TGTGCCAGCAATCCTTACAGGGGGAACGGGGAGCTGTTTTTT.